This passage covers 27 T cell receptor beta chains from one sample sequenced in a study of T cells in Graves' hyperthyroidism and ophthalmopathy. Regions amplified from RNA transcripts were the TCR beta CDR3 regions. HTBI primers drove first-round RT-PCR of the TCR CDR3. From the multiplex PCR reads, TCRdb called clonotypes with MiXCR, one entry per CDR3 protein. The sample holds about 52,000 distinct CDR3 sequences, roughly half seen once. The source material was blood. These receptors were collected from a woman between 50 and 59 years old with Graves' ophthalmopathy.

The table lists this clonotype with many counts. A read error may account for a junction end that differs from germline. The chain has TRBV24-1 and TRBJ2-1; D remains unclear. The CDR3 contains 15 residues. The germline V gene encodes CDR1 KGHDR and CDR2 SFDVKD. In nucleotides, the CDR3 is TGTGCCGCCAGTGATTTTGTTAAAGGGAATGGGGAGCAGTTCTTC. Protein sequence: CAASDFVKGNGEQFF.

As concerns this clonotype: Germline is not matched at one junction end, which may reflect a read error. The chain carries TRBV12-3 or TRBV12-4 and TRBJ2-3; TRBD2 aligns across 11 bases. This CDR3 is 15 amino acids long. The CDR3 region has the DNA TGTGCCAGCAGTGTAGGGACTAGCGGTGCAGATACGCAGTACTTT. Translating it yields CASSVGTSGADTQYF.

This clonotype has at least ten counts. The V and J genes are TRBV14 and TRBJ2-4; D gene ambiguous. V gave up 3 bases and J gave up 9 bases, with 12 bases separating them. Germline CDR1 is SGHDN and CDR2 is FVKESK. CDR3 length: 13 amino acids. The DNA for the CDR3 is TGTGCCAGCAGCCAGCGTCGGAAGGGCATTCAGTACTTC. Residues: CASSQRRKGIQYF.

Notes on this clonotype: The junction departs from germline at one end; a sequencing error may be responsible. This CDR3 is CASSQDIWAGGFTGETQYF. CDR3 DNA sequence: TGCGCCAGCAGCCAAGATATTTGGGCGGGAGGTTTCACCGGGGAGACCCAGTACTTC. V is TRBV7-9 and J is TRBJ2-5; 8 bases match TRBD2. Looked up from germline, CDR1 is SEHNR and CDR2 is FQNEAQ (reference sequence). The CDR3 has 19 residues.

Concerning this clonotype itself: A read error is likely, as this CDR3 ends without the conserved phenylalanine or tryptophan. The rearrangement uses TRBV19 and TRBJ1-4; possibly TRBD1 for D (5 bases). The CDR3 length is 13 residues. Trimming cost V 2 bases and J 10 bases, with 11 bases left between them. Germline assignment: CDR1 LNHDA and CDR2 SQIVND (reference sequence). Here the CDR3 DNA reads TGTGCCAGTAGTATAATGGGGCAGGGAAAACTGTTTTCT. Protein sequence: CASSIMGQGKLFS.

This sequence joins TRBV2 and TRBJ2-7, with D perhaps matching TRBD2 (6 bases). Germline CDR1 is SNHLY and CDR2 is FYNNEI. Trimming pared 8 bases from V and 2 bases from J, leaving 16 bases between. This CDR3 is built from 14 residues. The CDR3 DNA sequence: TGTGCCAGCGGGTTAGATGCGGGGACCTACGAGCAGTACTTC. It translates to CASGLDAGTYEQYF.

This clonotype was observed many times. The CDR3 loop reads CSATSTSRLRNEQFF. The DNA of the CDR3 is TGCAGTGCAACATCGACGTCCCGACTAAGGAATGAGCAGTTCTTC. The rearrangement joins TRBV20-1 to TRBJ2-1; TRBD2 might be the D (5 bases). Trimming left V 6 bases short and J 7 bases short, with 22 bases between. The CDR3 consists of 15 residues. Germline assignment: CDR1 DFQATT and CDR2 SNEGSKA (reference sequence).

This rearrangement joins TRBV24-1 to TRBJ1-5; D is uncertain. Trimming pared 1 base from V and 8 bases from J, leaving 11 bases between. Germline V lookup: CDR1 KGHDR, CDR2 SFDVKD. This CDR3 is 14 amino acids long. DNA of the CDR3: TGTGCCACCAGTGATTTCATCACCGGGGAGCCCCAGCATTTT. Protein product: CATSDFITGEPQHF.

Of note for this clonotype: A read error is likely, as this CDR3 ends without the conserved phenylalanine or tryptophan. This chain joins TRBV18 and TRBJ2-6; perhaps TRBD1 as D (5 bases). There are 16 residues in the CDR3. CDR1 and CDR2 (germline): KGHSH, LQKENI. The V end was cut by 6 bases, the J end by 0 bases, with 12 bases between. Here the CDR3 reads CASSPRQNSGANVLTC. Here the CDR3 DNA reads TGTGCCAGCTCGCCCCGACAGAACTCTGGGGCCAACGTCCTGACTTGC.

The chain uses TRBV5-1 and TRBJ2-7, with 8 bases identical to TRBD1. V trimming: 4 bases; J trimming: 4 bases; junction bases outside the gene matches: 10. The CDR3 consists of 15 residues. The germline V gene encodes CDR1 SGHRS and CDR2 YFSETQ. In DNA, the CDR3 is TGCGCCAGCAGCAACGGACAGGGAGCAGTGTACGAGCAGTACTTC. This codes for CASSNGQGAVYEQYF.

This clonotype was seen many times. This chain connects TRBV5-1 to TRBJ2-1; no firm D call. This CDR3 has 15 residues. In germline, CDR1 is SGHRS, CDR2 YFSETQ. V gave up 7 bases and J gave up 0 bases, with 14 bases separating them. The CDR3 is CASSIRVSSYNEQFF. The CDR3 region has the DNA TGCGCCAGCTCGATTCGAGTCAGCTCCTACAATGAGCAGTTCTTC.

The table lists this clonotype with many counts. V is TRBV20-1 and J is TRBJ2-3, with a possible D match to TRBD1 (5 bases). The V end lost 0 bases, the J end lost 4 bases, and 14 bases lay between the germline ends. This CDR3 has 15 residues. The germline gives CDR1 DFQATT, CDR2 SNEGSKA (reference sequence). Here the CDR3 reads CSARDPGKIPDTQYF. The CDR3 coding sequence is TGCAGTGCTAGAGATCCAGGGAAGATCCCAGATACGCAGTATTTT.

By share of the sample, this clonotype is medium-sized (0.01 to 0.1%). This rearrangement joins TRBV7-2 to TRBJ1-6, with a weak D call TRBD1 (5 bases). Germline assignment: CDR1 SGHTA and CDR2 FQGNSA. This CDR3 is 14 amino acids long. Deletions cut 1 base from V and 7 bases from J, with 8 bases between. The CDR3 region has the DNA TGTGCCAGCAGCTTAGGACAGAGAAATTCACCCCTCCACTTT. It encodes CASSLGQRNSPLHF.

This clonotype has at least ten counts. The V and J genes are TRBV19 and TRBJ2-2, with D possibly being TRBD1 or TRBD2 (5 bases each). This CDR3 comprises 19 residues. CDR1 and CDR2 from the germline V gene are LNHDA and SQIVND (reference sequence). V was cut by 3 bases and J by 1 base, with 21 bases left in between. CDR3 sequence: CASSIRGPTAEVNTGELFF. The DNA for the CDR3 is TGTGCCAGTAGTATCCGGGGCCCGACTGCGGAGGTGAACACCGGGGAGCTGTTTTTT. The full variable domain, in which reference TRBV19 and TRBJ2-2 provide the parts outside the CDR3, is DGGITQSPKYLFRKEGQNVTLSCEQNLNHDAMYWYRQDPGQGLRLIYYSQIVNDFQKGDIAEGYSVSREKKESFPLTVTSAQKNPTAFYLCASSIRGPTAEVNTGELFFGEGSRLTVL.

This chain links TRBV7-8 with TRBJ2-1; 10 bases are a match to TRBD2. CDR1 is SGHVS, CDR2 FQNEAQ, per germline. V was pared by 1 base and J by 9 bases, with 9 bases of the junction left unmatched. This CDR3 region has 16 residues. This chain's CDR3 is CASSLDSGLANGEQFF. The CDR3 DNA follows: TGTGCCAGCAGCTTAGATTCGGGACTAGCGAATGGTGAGCAGTTCTTC.

This clonotype was found many times. This chain links TRBV5-6 with TRBJ1-2; TRBD1 matches at 9 bases. This CDR3 is 14 amino acids long. Germline V gives CDR1 SGHDT, CDR2 YYEEEE. J gave up 6 bases and V 2 bases, and 5 bases lay outside the gene matches. CDR3 bases: TGTGCCAGCAGCTTACCCGGGACAGGGAATGGCTACACCTTC. Residues: CASSLPGTGNGYTF.

The chain combines TRBV20-1 with TRBJ2-3; maybe TRBD1 (8 bases). Germline assignment: CDR1 DFQATT and CDR2 SNEGSKA (reference sequence). The CDR3 is 16 amino acids. The V gene lost 5 bases and the J gene lost 2 bases, with 20 bases spanning the gap. The CDR3, as DNA: TGCAGTGCTGGGAACAGGGGGAGGGTGAACACAGATACGCAGTATTTT. Translating gives CSAGNRGRVNTDTQYF.

Many counts were recorded for this clonotype. The chain recombines TRBV4-1 with TRBJ2-1, with D possibly matching TRBD2 (6 bases). With 5 bases removed from V and 8 bases from J, the gap between germline ends came to 22 bases. Germline CDR1 MGHRA, CDR2 YSYEKL. This CDR3 spans 16 amino acids. CDR3 sequence: CASSWSDYQLSDEQFF. In DNA form, the CDR3 reads TGCGCCAGCAGCTGGTCGGACTACCAACTTAGCGATGAGCAGTTCTTC.

The chain joins TRBV5-4 to TRBJ2-5; TRBD1 matches 8 bases. The CDR3 runs to 14 residues. V shed 1 base and J 3 bases; nucleotides not matched to a gene: 2. Germline V gene data show CDR1 as SGHNT and CDR2 as YYREEE (reference sequence). Here the CDR3 reads CASSLQGAKETQYF. The CDR3 DNA follows: TGTGCCAGCAGCTTGCAGGGGGCGAAAGAGACCCAGTACTTC. The whole variable domain, remainder taken from reference TRBV5-4 and TRBJ2-5, is ETGVTQSPTHLIKTRGQQVTLRCSSQSGHNTVSWYQQALGQGPQFIFQYYREEENGRGNFPPRFSGLQFPNYSSELNVNALELDDSALYLCASSLQGAKETQYFGPGTRLLVL.

Concerning this clonotype itself: One end of the junction fails to match germline, which may point to a read error. The chain combines TRBV18 with TRBJ2-2; D may correspond to TRBD1 or TRBD2 (5 bases each). The CDR3 has 15 amino acids. Germline V CDR1 and CDR2: KGHSH, LQKENI. The CDR3: CASSPPGRVTGELVF. The DNA for the CDR3 is TGTGCCAGCTCACCACCGGGCAGGGTCACCGGGGAGCTGGTTTTT.

The chain links TRBV10-2 to TRBJ1-1, with D unclear. Germline V gives CDR1 WSHSY, CDR2 SAAADI. This CDR3 spans 11 amino acids. Trimming pared 8 bases from V and 3 bases from J, leaving 7 bases between. The CDR3 sequence: CASGQDTEAFF. The CDR3 nucleotides read TGCGCCAGCGGCCAGGACACTGAAGCTTTCTTT.

This rearrangement joins TRBV2 to TRBJ2-1; either TRBD1 or TRBD2 may fit D (6 bases each). This CDR3 is 16 amino acids long. Between the trimmed V and J ends, which lost 10 bases and 12 bases, there was a span of 31 bases. Germline values: CDR1 SNHLY, CDR2 FYNNEI. The DNA for the CDR3 is TGTGCCACCCAGGACAGAGGACGCGGAGGGGCCGGGGGGCAGTTCTTC. Translation gives CATQDRGRGGAGGQFF.

This clonotype has a count of ten or more. The chain recombines TRBV28 with TRBJ2-7, with D unclear. Trimming removed 6 bases from V and 2 bases from J, with 11 bases in between. Germline CDR1 reads MDHEN; CDR2 reads SYDVKM. This CDR3 comprises 13 residues. In DNA, the CDR3 is TGTGCCAGCAGCTCCCCCACCCCCTACGAGCAGTACTTC. Translated, it gives CASSSPTPYEQYF.

For this clonotype: The junction departs from the called germline gene at one end, perhaps through a read error. The gene calls are TRBV7-3 and TRBJ2-3; 10 bases match TRBD1. The assigned J gene may be wrong: the sequence end matches TRBJ2-1 better. The germline gives CDR1 SGHTA, CDR2 FQGTGA. This CDR3 contains 16 residues. CDR3 nucleotide sequence: TGCGCCAGCAGCCCCCAGCCCGGGACAGGGGCAGATGAGCAGTTCTTC. Translating gives CASSPQPGTGADEQFF.

For this clonotype: Since a much larger clone is just one base distant, this may be a read error. V gene TRBV10-3 combines with J gene TRBJ1-1, with a tentative D call TRBD1 (5 bases). CDR1 is ENHRY, CDR2 SYGVKD, per germline. The V end was cut by 6 bases, the J end by 8 bases, with 19 bases between. CDR3 length: 14 amino acids. The CDR3 DNA is TGTGCCATCAGGCAAGGGGTATCGGGAATGGAAGCTTTCTTT. Residues: CAIRQGVSGMEAFF.

As for this clonotype: Germline is not matched at one junction end, which may reflect a read error. The chain recombines TRBV2 with TRBJ2-2; a weak D match, TRBD1 (8 bases). Per the germline V gene, CDR1 is SNHLY and CDR2 is FYNNEI. This CDR3 is built from 15 residues. The CDR3 nucleotides are TGTGGCAGCAGTGTGTGCGGGGGACAGGACGGGGAGCTGTTTTTT. Translating gives CGSSVCGGQDGELFF. Complete variable domain (other parts from reference TRBV2 and TRBJ2-2): EPEVTQTPSHQVTQMGQEVILRCVPISNHLYFYWYRQILGQKVEFLVSFYNNEISEKSEIFDDQFSVERPDGSNFTLKIRSTKLEDSAMYFCGSSVCGGQDGELFFGEGSRLTVL.

The chain has TRBV24-1 and TRBJ2-3; 12 bases are a match to TRBD2. Trimming removed 4 bases from V and 11 bases from J; junction bases left unmatched: 12. The germline gives CDR1 KGHDR, CDR2 SFDVKD. CDR3 length: 16 residues. The CDR3 sequence is CATSDSSGRAWNEQYF. CDR3 sequence (DNA): TGTGCCACCAGTGACTCTAGCGGGAGGGCGTGGAATGAGCAGTATTTT.